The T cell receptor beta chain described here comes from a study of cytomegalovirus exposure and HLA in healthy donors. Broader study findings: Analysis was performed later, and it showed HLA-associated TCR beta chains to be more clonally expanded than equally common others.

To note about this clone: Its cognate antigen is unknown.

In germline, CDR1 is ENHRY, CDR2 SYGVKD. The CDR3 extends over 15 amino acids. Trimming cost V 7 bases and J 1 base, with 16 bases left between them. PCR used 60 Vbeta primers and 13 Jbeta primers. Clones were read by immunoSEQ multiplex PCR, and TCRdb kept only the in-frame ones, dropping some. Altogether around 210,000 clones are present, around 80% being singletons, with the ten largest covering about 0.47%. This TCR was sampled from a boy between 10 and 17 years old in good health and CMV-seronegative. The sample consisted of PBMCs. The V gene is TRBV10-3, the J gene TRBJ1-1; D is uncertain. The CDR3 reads CAITPERYRNTEAFF. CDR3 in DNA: TGTGCCATCACCCCCGAGCGGTACCGGAACACTGAAGCTTTCTTT.